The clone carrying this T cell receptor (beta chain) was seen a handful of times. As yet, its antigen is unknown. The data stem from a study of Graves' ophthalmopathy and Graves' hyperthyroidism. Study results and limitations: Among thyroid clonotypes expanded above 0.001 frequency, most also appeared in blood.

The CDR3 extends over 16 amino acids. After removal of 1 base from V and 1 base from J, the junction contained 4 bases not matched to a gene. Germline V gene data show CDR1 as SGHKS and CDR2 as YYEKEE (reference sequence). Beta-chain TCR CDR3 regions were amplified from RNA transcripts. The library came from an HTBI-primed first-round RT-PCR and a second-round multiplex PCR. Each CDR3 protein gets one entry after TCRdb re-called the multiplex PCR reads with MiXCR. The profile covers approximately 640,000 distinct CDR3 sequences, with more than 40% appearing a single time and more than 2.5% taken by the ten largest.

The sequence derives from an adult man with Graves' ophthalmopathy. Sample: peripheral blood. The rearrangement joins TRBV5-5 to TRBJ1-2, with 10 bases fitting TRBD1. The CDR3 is CASSLTGTGVNYGYTF. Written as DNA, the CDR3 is TGTGCCAGCAGCTTGACCGGGACAGGGGTTAACTATGGCTACACCTTC.